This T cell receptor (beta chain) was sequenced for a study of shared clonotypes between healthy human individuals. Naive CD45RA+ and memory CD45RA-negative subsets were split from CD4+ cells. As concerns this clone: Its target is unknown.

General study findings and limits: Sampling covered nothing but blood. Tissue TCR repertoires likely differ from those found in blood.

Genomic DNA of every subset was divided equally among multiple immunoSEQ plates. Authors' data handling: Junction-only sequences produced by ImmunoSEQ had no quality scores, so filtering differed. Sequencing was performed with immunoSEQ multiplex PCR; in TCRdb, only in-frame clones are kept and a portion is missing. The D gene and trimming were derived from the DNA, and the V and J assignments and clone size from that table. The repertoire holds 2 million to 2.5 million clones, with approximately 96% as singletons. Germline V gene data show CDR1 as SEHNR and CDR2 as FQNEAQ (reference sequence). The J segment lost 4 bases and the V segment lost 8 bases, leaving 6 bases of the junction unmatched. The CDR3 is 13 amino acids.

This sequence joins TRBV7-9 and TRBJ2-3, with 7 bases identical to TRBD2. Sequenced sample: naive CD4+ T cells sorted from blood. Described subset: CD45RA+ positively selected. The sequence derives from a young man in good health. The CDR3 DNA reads TGTGCCAGCGAGCACGCGGGGGCAGATACGCAGTATTTT. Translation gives CASEHAGADTQYF.